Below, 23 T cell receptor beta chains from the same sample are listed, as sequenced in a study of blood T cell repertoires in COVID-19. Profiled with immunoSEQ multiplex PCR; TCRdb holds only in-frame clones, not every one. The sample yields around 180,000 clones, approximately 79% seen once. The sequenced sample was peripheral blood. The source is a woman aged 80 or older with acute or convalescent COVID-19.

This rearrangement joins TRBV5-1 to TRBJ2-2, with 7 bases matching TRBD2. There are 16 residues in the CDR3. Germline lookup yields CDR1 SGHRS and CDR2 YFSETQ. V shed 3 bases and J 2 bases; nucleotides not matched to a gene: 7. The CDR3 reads CASSSGTIENTGELFF. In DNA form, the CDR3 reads TGCGCCAGCAGCTCCGGGACTATTGAAAACACCGGGGAGCTGTTTTTT.

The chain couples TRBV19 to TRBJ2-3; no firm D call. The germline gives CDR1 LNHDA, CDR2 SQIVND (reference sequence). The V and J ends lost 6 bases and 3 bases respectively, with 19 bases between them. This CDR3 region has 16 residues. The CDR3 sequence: CASRTPPGGRTDTQYF. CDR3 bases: TGTGCCAGTAGGACCCCCCCCGGCGGAAGGACAGATACGCAGTATTTT. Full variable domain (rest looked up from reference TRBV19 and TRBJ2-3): DGGITQSPKYLFRKEGQNVTLSCEQNLNHDAMYWYRQDPGQGLRLIYYSQIVNDFQKGDIAEGYSVSREKKESFPLTVTSAQKNPTAFYLCASRTPPGGRTDTQYFGPGTRLTVL.

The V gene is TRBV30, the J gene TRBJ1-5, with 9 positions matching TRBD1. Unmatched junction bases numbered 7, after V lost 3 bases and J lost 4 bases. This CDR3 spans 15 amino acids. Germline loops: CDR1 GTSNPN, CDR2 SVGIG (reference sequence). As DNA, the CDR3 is TGTGCCTGGAGCGGCGGGACAGGGCTGAATCAGCCCCAGCATTTT. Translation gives CAWSGGTGLNQPQHF.

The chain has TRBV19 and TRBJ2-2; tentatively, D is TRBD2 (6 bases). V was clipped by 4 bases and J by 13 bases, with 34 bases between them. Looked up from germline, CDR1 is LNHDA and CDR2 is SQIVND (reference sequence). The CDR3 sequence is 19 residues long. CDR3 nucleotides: TGTGCCAGTAGTAGCCTAAACCCCGCCAAGGGTCGTACGGGGGTTCCGCTGTTTTTT. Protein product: CASSSLNPAKGRTGVPLFF.

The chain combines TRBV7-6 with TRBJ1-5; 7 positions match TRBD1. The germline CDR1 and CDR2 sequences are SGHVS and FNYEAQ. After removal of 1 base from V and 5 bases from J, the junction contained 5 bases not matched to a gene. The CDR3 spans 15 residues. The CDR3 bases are TGTGCCAGCAGCTTAGGTCAGGGGGGCGATCAGCCCCAGCATTTT. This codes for CASSLGQGGDQPQHF.

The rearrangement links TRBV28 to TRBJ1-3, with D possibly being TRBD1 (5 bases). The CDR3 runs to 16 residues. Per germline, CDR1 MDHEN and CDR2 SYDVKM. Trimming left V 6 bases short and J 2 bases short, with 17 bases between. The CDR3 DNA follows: TGTGCCAGCAGCCGGAGCCAGGGCCCTCCTGGAAACACCATATATTTT. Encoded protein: CASSRSQGPPGNTIYF.

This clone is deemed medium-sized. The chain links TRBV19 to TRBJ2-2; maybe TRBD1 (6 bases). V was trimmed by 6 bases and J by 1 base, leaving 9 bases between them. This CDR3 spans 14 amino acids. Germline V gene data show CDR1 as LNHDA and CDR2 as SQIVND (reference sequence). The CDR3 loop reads CASSSTGNTGELFF. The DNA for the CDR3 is TGTGCCAGTAGCTCGACAGGGAACACCGGGGAGCTGTTTTTT.

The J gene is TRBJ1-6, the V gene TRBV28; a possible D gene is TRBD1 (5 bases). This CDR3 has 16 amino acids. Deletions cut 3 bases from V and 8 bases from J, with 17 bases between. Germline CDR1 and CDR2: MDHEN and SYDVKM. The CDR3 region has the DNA TGTGCCAGCAGTTTTCTAAGGGGAGGGACGCATTCACCCCTCCACTTT. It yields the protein CASSFLRGGTHSPLHF. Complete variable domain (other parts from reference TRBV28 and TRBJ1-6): DVKVTQSSRYLVKRTGEKVFLECVQDMDHENMFWYRQDPGLGLRLIYFSYDVKMKEKGDIPEGYSVSREKKERFSLILESASTNQTSMYLCASSFLRGGTHSPLHFGNGTRLTVT.

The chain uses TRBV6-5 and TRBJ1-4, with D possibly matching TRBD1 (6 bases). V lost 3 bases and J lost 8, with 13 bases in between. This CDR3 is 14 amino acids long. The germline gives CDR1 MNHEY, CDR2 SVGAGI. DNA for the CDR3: TGTGCCAGCAGTTATCAGGGGTTCGGCGAAAAACTGTTTTTT. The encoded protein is CASSYQGFGEKLFF.

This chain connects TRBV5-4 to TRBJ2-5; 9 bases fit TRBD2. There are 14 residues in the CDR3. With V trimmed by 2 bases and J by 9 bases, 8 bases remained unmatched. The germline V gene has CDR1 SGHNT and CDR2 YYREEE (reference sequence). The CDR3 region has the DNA TGTGCCAGCAGCTTCGCGGGGGGGACCCGGGCCCAGTACTTC. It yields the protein CASSFAGGTRAQYF.

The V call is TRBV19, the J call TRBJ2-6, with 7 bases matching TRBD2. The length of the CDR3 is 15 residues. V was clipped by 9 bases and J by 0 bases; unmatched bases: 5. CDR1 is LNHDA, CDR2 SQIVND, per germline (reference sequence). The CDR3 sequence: CASRGVDSGANVLTF. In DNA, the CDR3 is TGTGCCAGCCGGGGGGTCGACTCTGGGGCCAACGTCCTGACTTTC.

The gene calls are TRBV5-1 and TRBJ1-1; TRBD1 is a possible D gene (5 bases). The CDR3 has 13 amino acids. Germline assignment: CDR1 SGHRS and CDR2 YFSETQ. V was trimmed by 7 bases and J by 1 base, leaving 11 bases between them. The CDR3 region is CASQGRPNTEAFF. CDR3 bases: TGCGCCAGCCAGGGCAGACCGAACACTGAAGCTTTCTTT.

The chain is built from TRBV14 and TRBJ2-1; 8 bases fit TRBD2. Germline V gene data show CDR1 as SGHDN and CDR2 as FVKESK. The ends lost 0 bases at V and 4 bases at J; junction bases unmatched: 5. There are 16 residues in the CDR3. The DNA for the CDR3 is TGTGCCAGCAGCCAAGATGTAGCGGGGACTTACAATGAGCAGTTCTTC. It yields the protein CASSQDVAGTYNEQFF.

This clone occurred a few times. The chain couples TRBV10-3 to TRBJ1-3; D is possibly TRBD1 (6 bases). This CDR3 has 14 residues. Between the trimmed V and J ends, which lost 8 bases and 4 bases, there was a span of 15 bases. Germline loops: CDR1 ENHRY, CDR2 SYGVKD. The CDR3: CAIQKDSQGNTIYF. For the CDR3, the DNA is TGTGCCATCCAAAAGGACAGTCAAGGAAACACCATATATTTT.

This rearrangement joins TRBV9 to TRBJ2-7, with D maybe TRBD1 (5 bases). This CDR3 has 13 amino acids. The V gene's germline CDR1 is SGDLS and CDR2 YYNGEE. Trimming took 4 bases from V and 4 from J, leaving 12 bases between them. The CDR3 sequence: CASSITQGYEQYF. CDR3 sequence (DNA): TGTGCCAGCAGCATCACCCAGGGATACGAGCAGTACTTC. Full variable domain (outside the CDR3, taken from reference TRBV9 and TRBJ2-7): DSGVTQTPKHLITATGQRVTLRCSPRSGDLSVYWYQQSLDQGLQFLIQYYNGEERAKGNILERFSAQQFPDLHSELNLSSLELGDSALYFCASSITQGYEQYFGPGTRLTVT.

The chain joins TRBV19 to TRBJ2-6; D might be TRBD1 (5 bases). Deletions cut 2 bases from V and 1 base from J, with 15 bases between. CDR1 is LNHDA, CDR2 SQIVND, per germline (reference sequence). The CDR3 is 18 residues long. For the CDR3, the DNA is TGTGCCAGTAGTATATTTTGGGCTAGGGGATCTGGGGCCAACGTCCTGACTTTC. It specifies CASSIFWARGSGANVLTF.

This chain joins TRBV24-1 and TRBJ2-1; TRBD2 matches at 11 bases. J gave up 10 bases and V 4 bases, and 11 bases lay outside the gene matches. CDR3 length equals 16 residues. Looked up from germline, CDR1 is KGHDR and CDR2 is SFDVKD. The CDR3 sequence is CATSDPGLAGQGEQFF. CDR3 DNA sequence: TGTGCCACCAGTGACCCCGGACTAGCGGGCCAGGGGGAGCAGTTCTTC.

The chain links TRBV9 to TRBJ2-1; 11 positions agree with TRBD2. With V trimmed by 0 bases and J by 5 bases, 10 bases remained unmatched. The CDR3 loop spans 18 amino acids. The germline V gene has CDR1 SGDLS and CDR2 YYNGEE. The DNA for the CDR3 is TGTGCCAGCAGCGTAGGGGTGGTGGGACTAGCGGTAAACAATGAGCAGTTCTTC. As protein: CASSVGVVGLAVNNEQFF.

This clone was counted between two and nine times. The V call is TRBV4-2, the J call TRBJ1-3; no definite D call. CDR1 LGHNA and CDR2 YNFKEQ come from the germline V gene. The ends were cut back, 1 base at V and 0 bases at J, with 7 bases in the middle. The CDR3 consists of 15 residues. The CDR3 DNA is TGTGCCAGCAGCCAAGCTGAGAGCTCTGGAAACACCATATATTTT. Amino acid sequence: CASSQAESSGNTIYF.

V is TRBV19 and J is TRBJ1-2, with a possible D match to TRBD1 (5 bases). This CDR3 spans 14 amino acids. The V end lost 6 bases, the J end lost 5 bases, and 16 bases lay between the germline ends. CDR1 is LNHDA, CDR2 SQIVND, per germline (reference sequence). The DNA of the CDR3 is TGTGCCAGTAGACGAAGACAGACTTCATATGGCTACACCTTC. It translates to CASRRRQTSYGYTF. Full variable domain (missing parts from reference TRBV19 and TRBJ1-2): DGGITQSPKYLFRKEGQNVTLSCEQNLNHDAMYWYRQDPGQGLRLIYYSQIVNDFQKGDIAEGYSVSREKKESFPLTVTSAQKNPTAFYLCASRRRQTSYGYTFGSGTRLTVV.

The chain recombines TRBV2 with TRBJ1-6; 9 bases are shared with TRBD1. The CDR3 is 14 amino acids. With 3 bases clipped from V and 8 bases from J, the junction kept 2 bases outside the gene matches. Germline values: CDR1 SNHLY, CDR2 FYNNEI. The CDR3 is CASSDGQGYSPLHF. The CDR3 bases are TGTGCCAGCAGTGACGGACAGGGGTATTCACCCCTCCACTTT.

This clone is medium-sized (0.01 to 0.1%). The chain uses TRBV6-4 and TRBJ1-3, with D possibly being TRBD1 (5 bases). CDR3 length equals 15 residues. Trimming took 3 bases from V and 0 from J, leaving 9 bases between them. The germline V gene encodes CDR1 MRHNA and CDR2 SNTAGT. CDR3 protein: CASSEDRNSGNTIYF. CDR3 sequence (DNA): TGTGCCAGCAGTGAAGACAGAAACTCTGGAAACACCATATATTTT.

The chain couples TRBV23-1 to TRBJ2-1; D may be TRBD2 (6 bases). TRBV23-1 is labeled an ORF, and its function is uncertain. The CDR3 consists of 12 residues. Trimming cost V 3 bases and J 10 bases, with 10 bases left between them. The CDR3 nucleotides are TGCGCCAGCAGTCATCTAGCGACCGAGCAGTTCTTC. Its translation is CASSHLATEQFF.